The clone carrying this T cell receptor beta chain was detected once. A J-beta primer mix and a sample-barcoded 5' primer were used in a second PCR of about 7 to 12 cycles. A template-switch adaptor containing 12 random nucleotides labeled each cDNA molecule. TCRdb called the 5' RACE reads again in MiXCR, with one record for every CDR3 protein. This sample yields 1.2 million to 1.5 million distinct CDR3 sequences, of which around two fifths are seen a single time; roughly 7.9% belongs to the top ten. These data originate in a study of blood T cells in healthy people across ages. The V end was cut by 7 bases, the J end by 0 bases, with 21 bases between. Germline assignment: CDR1 MNHNS and CDR2 SASEGT. This CDR3 region has 17 residues.

The chain has TRBV6-1 and TRBJ1-1, with a tentative D call TRBD1 (5 bases). The clonotype originates from a woman younger than 30 in good health. The sequenced sample was blood. The CDR3 spells CASTRWGETALNTEAFF. In nucleotides, the CDR3 is TGTGCCAGCACCCGGTGGGGGGAGACAGCCTTGAACACTGAAGCTTTCTTT.